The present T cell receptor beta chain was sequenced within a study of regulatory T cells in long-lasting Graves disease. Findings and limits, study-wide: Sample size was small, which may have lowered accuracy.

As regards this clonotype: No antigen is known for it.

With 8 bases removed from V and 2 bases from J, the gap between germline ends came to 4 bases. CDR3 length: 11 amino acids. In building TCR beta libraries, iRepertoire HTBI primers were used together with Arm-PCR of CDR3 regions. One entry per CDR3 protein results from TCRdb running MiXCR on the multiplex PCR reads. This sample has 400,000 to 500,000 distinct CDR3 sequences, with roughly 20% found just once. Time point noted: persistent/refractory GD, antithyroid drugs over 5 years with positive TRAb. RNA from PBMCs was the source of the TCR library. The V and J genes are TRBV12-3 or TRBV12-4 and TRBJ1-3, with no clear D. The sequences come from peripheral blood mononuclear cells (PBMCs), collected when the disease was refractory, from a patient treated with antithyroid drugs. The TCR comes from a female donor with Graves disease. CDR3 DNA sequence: TGTGCCAGCGAAACTGGAAACACCATATATTTT. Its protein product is CASETGNTIYF.